These 18 T cell receptor beta chains were sequenced from one sample in a study of lymphopenia after photon versus proton radiotherapy. The method was immunoSEQ multiplex PCR; TCRdb's version includes in-frame clones alone and lacks a portion of them. The sample lists tens of thousands of clones; approximately 86% were seen once. The source was peripheral blood, collected from a patient treated with photon-based radiotherapy. These receptors all come from a man aged 40-50 years with gastric cancer.

This sequence joins TRBV5-1 and TRBJ2-5, with 10 bases identical to TRBD1. The CDR3 spans 16 residues. Germline CDR1 SGHRS, CDR2 YFSETQ. V lost 1 base and J lost 0; bases outside the gene matches: 3. The CDR3 nucleotides read TGCGCCAGCAGCTTGAGGGGACAGGGGTACCAAGAGACCCAGTACTTC. Translated, it gives CASSLRGQGYQETQYF.

The J gene is TRBJ2-3, the V gene TRBV30; D may correspond to TRBD1 or TRBD2 (5 bases each). The V gene's germline CDR1 is GTSNPN and CDR2 SVGIG (reference sequence). This CDR3 is built from 16 residues. V was shortened by 8 bases and J by 1 base, with 22 bases between the two germline ends. CDR3 protein: CAAQGPRTPRTDTQYF. As DNA, the CDR3 is TGTGCCGCCCAGGGACCTAGGACCCCCCGCACAGATACGCAGTATTTT.

The chain combines TRBV7-2 with TRBJ2-3, with no clear D. CDR3 length equals 11 residues. Germline CDR1 reads SGHTA; CDR2 reads FQGNSA. The CDR3 loop reads CALRITDTQYF. The CDR3 nucleotides read TGTGCGCTGCGGATCACAGATACGCAGTATTTT.

The V gene is TRBV7-3, the J gene TRBJ1-1; possibly TRBD1 for D (5 bases). The germline gives CDR1 SGHTA, CDR2 FQGTGA. Trimming left V 2 bases short and J 0 bases short, with 7 bases between. This CDR3 comprises 14 residues. As DNA, the CDR3 is TGTGCCAGCAGCTTAGGAGGGGTGAACACTGAAGCTTTCTTT. Amino acids: CASSLGGVNTEAFF. Full variable domain (outside the CDR3, taken from reference TRBV7-3 and TRBJ1-1): GAGVSQTPSNKVTEKGKYVELRCDPISGHTALYWYRQSLGQGPEFLIYFQGTGAADDSGLPNDRFFAVRPEGSVSTLKIQRTERGDSAVYLCASSLGGVNTEAFFGQGTRLTVV.

The rearrangement joins TRBV7-9 to TRBJ1-2, with D tentatively TRBD1 (6 bases). The V end was cut by 4 bases, the J end by 3 bases, with 18 bases between. The germline V gene encodes CDR1 SEHNR and CDR2 FQNEAQ (reference sequence). The CDR3 totals 16 residues. CDR3 amino acids: CASSSPQGAGDYGYTF. The CDR3 DNA sequence: TGTGCCAGCAGCTCCCCACAGGGAGCGGGCGACTATGGCTACACCTTC.

This clone came up once. The chain links TRBV7-8 to TRBJ2-7; weak D call: TRBD1 (7 bases). V was cut by 8 bases and J by 1 base, with 18 bases left in between. The CDR3 totals 15 residues. Germline V CDR1 and CDR2: SGHVS, FQNEAQ. CDR3 coding DNA: TGTGCCAGCTCGCGTGACAGGGCGGGGTCCTACGAGCAGTACTTC. Its translation is CASSRDRAGSYEQYF. The full variable domain, completed using reference TRBV7-8 and TRBJ2-7, is GAGVSQSPRYKVAKRGQDVALRCDPISGHVSLFWYQQALGQGPEFLTYFQNEAQLDKSGLPSDRFFAERPEGSVSTLKIQRTQQEDSAVYLCASSRDRAGSYEQYFGPGTRLTVT.

This clone was seen a handful of times. The chain links TRBV7-6 to TRBJ1-1, with D unresolved. The CDR3 is made up of 13 amino acids. Per germline, CDR1 SGHVS and CDR2 FNYEAQ. V was shortened by 1 base and J by 5 bases, with 8 bases between the two germline ends. DNA for the CDR3: TGTGCCAGCAGCTTAGTTGAGGGTACTGAAGCTTTCTTT. This codes for CASSLVEGTEAFF. Looking up the rest from reference TRBV7-6 and TRBJ1-1 gives the full variable domain: GAGVSQSPRYKVTKRGQDVALRCDPISGHVSLYWYRQALGQGPEFLTYFNYEAQQDKSGLPNDRFSAERPEGSISTLTIQRTEQRDSAMYRCASSLVEGTEAFFGQGTRLTVV.

This clone was recorded only once. The J gene is TRBJ2-2, the V gene TRBV25-1; a possible D gene is TRBD1 (6 bases). V was shortened by 7 bases and J by 4 bases, with 10 bases between the two germline ends. In germline, CDR1 is MGHDK, CDR2 SYGVNS. CDR3 length: 13 residues. DNA for the CDR3: TGTGCCAGCACACAGGGTCTCACCGGGGAGCTGTTTTTT. This codes for CASTQGLTGELFF.

This clone was seen more than once but under ten times. In DNA form, the CDR3 reads TGCGCCAGCAGCCAGGGGGCCCCAGGGTCTCCCCTCGGCGCTAACTATGGCTACACCTTC. Protein: CASSQGAPGSPLGANYGYTF. The J gene is TRBJ1-2, the V gene TRBV4-3; possibly TRBD1 for D (6 bases). Germline V gene sequence: CDR1 LGHNA, CDR2 YSLEER. This CDR3 has 20 residues. Trimming cost V 3 bases and J 0 bases, with 26 bases left between them.

This clone appeared a few times. The J gene is TRBJ1-6, the V gene TRBV9, with D unclear. Germline loops: CDR1 SGDLS, CDR2 YYNGEE. This CDR3 has 14 residues. V was pared by 7 bases and J by 6 bases, with 14 bases between. The CDR3 here is CASAREVGNSPLHF. The CDR3 nucleotides read TGTGCCAGCGCTAGGGAGGTGGGTAATTCACCCCTCCACTTT.

The J gene is TRBJ1-1, the V gene TRBV5-1; 7 bases align to TRBD1. The germline V gene has CDR1 SGHRS and CDR2 YFSETQ. The junction had 11 bases not matched to a gene; V was cut back by 1 base and J by 5 bases. This CDR3 contains 16 residues. CDR3 in amino acids: CASSLWFGQGGTEAFF. The CDR3 coding sequence is TGCGCCAGCAGCTTGTGGTTTGGTCAGGGGGGGACTGAAGCTTTCTTT.

Details on this clone: Additional DNA sequences in this sample encode the identical CDR3. V is TRBV19 and J is TRBJ2-1; D is perhaps TRBD1 (6 bases). Trimming stripped 6 bases from V and 3 bases from J, with 15 bases between. Germline V lookup: CDR1 LNHDA, CDR2 SQIVND (reference sequence). The CDR3 loop spans 15 amino acids. The CDR3 is CASRPRGGIYNEQFF. CDR3 DNA sequence: TGTGCCAGTAGGCCGAGAGGGGGTATCTACAATGAGCAGTTCTTC.

The rearrangement uses TRBV4-2 and TRBJ2-1, with 9 bases fitting TRBD2. Trimming at V came to 4 bases and at J to 2 bases, leaving 9 bases not matched to a gene. Germline V gene lookup returns CDR1 LGHNA and CDR2 YNFKEQ. CDR3 size: 17 residues. CDR3 sequence: CASSPALSGGTYNEQFF. The CDR3 region has the DNA TGTGCCAGCAGCCCCGCGCTAAGCGGGGGGACCTACAATGAGCAGTTCTTC.

The V and J genes are TRBV6-6 and TRBJ1-3; D gene ambiguous. Germline-derived CDR1 and CDR2 are MNHNY and SVGAGI (reference sequence). CDR3 length equals 13 residues. V was clipped by 6 bases and J by 4 bases, with 10 bases between them. CDR3 residues: CASRMTLGNTIYF. Written as DNA, the CDR3 is TGTGCCAGCAGGATGACATTGGGAAACACCATATATTTT.

V usage is TRBV5-4 and J usage is TRBJ1-2; D is perhaps TRBD1 (6 bases). CDR3 length: 14 amino acids. Per germline, CDR1 SGHNT and CDR2 YYREEE (reference sequence). The V end was cut by 5 bases, the J end by 4 bases, with 15 bases between. CDR3 nucleotide sequence: TGTGCCAGCAGGGCTCCAGGGGTCTTCTATGGCTACACCTTC. This sequence encodes CASRAPGVFYGYTF.

The V call is TRBV30, the J call TRBJ1-3; D remains unclear. CDR3 size: 14 residues. V lost 0 bases, J lost 2 bases, and 8 bases lay in between. Germline V CDR1 and CDR2: GTSNPN, SVGIG (reference sequence). The CDR3: CAWSVSIAGNTIYF. The DNA of the CDR3 is TGTGCCTGGAGTGTATCGATCGCTGGAAACACCATATATTTT.

The gene calls are TRBV7-2 and TRBJ2-1, with a possible D match to TRBD2 (5 bases). The germline CDR1 and CDR2 sequences are SGHTA and FQGNSA. This CDR3 has 12 residues. With 6 bases removed from V and 6 bases from J, the gap between germline ends came to 9 bases. CDR3 bases: TGTGCCAGCAGTTTCAGCGGCAATGAGCAGTTCTTC. It specifies CASSFSGNEQFF. The whole variable domain, filled in from reference TRBV7-2 and TRBJ2-1, reads GAGVSQSPSNKVTEKGKDVELRCDPISGHTALYWYRQSLGQGLEFLIYFQGNSAPDKSGLPSDRFSAERTGGSVSTLTIQRTQQEDSAVYLCASSFSGNEQFFGPGTRLTVL.

This rearrangement joins TRBV7-9 to TRBJ2-7; D uncertain. V lost 1 base and J lost 4, with 5 bases in between. Germline CDR1 is SEHNR and CDR2 is FQNEAQ (reference sequence). This CDR3 is 12 amino acids long. The CDR3 sequence: CASSLVFYEQYF. The CDR3 DNA reads as TGTGCCAGCAGCTTAGTATTTTACGAGCAGTACTTC.